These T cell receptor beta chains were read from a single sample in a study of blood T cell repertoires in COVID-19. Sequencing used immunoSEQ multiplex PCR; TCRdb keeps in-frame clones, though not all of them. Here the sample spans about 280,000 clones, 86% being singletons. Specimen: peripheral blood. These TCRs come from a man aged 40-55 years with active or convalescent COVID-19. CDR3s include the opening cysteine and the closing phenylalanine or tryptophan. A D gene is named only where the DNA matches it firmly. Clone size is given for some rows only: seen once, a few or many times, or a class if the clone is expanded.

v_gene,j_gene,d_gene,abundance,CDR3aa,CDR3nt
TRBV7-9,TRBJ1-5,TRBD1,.,CASSLTGGRGQPQHF,TGTGCCAGCAGCTTGACAGGGGGCAGGGGTCAGCCCCAGCATTTT
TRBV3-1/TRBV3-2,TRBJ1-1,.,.,CASSDQAGAFF,TGTGCCAGCAGCGACCAGGCGGGGGCTTTCTTT
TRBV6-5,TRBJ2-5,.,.,CASRERGMYQETQYF,TGTGCCAGCAGGGAGAGAGGGATGTACCAAGAGACCCAGTACTTC
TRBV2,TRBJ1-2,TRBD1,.,CASRGTEFFYGYTF,TGTGCCAGCAGGGGGACAGAATTTTTCTATGGCTACACCTTC
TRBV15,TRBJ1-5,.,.,CATSRQNQPQHF,TGTGCCACCAGCAGACAAAATCAGCCCCAGCATTTT
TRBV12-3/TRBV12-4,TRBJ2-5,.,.,CASRSGLRETQYF,TGTGCCAGCAGATCGGGACTCAGGGAGACCCAGTACTTC
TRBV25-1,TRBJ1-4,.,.,CASSEYGVEKLFF,TGTGCCAGCAGTGAATATGGAGTGGAAAAACTGTTTTTT
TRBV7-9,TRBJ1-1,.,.,CASSSGDLRDTEAFF,TGTGCCAGCAGCTCCGGGGATCTAAGGGACACTGAAGCTTTCTTT
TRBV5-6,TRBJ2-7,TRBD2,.,CASSFSGRDLEQYF,TGTGCCAGCAGCTTTAGCGGGAGGGACCTGGAGCAGTACTTC
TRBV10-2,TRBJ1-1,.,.,CASSESLGNTEAFF,TGCGCCAGCAGTGAGTCGTTGGGCAACACTGAAGCTTTCTTT
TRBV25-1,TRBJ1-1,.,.,CASSESGGHGAFF,TGTGCCAGCAGTGAATCGGGGGGGCATGGGGCTTTCTTT
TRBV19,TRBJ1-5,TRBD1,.,CASSMATGSQPQHF,TGTGCCAGTAGTATGGCGACAGGGAGTCAGCCCCAGCATTTT
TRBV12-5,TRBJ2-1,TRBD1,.,CASGHGQGAYNEQFF,TGTGCTAGTGGTCACGGACAGGGGGCATACAATGAGCAGTTCTTC
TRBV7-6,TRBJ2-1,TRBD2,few,CASSPGTSGNEQFF,TGTGCCAGCAGCCCGGGGACTAGCGGCAATGAGCAGTTCTTC
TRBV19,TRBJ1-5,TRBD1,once,CASQTGVPYSNQPQHF,TGTGCCAGTCAAACAGGGGTTCCGTATAGCAATCAGCCCCAGCATTTT
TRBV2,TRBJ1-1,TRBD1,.,CASSIPGQGAGAFF,TGTGCCAGCAGTATACCGGGACAGGGGGCAGGTGCTTTCTTT
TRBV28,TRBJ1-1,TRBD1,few,CASSTGTGPWYTEAFF,TGTGCCAGCTCCACCGGGACAGGGCCTTGGTACACTGAAGCTTTCTTT
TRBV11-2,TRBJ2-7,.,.,CASSLIQGTDYEQYF,TGTGCCAGCAGCTTAATACAGGGAACTGACTACGAGCAGTACTTC
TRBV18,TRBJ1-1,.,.,CASSPPSVNTEAFF,TGTGCCAGCTCACCCCCAAGCGTGAACACTGAAGCTTTCTTT
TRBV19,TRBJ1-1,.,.,CASSIRANTEAFF,TGTGCCAGTAGTATTCGAGCGAACACTGAAGCTTTCTTT
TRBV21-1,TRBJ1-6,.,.,CASSKALGPRKNSPLHF,TGTGCCAGCAGCAAAGCGCTGGGGCCTCGAAAAAATTCACCCCTCCACTTT
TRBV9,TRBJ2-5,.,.,CASSASPGVGETQYF,TGTGCCAGCAGCGCCTCGCCAGGGGTCGGGGAGACCCAGTACTTC
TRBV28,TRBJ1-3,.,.,CASSTGTSGNTIYF,TGTGCCAGCAGTACAGGGACCTCTGGAAACACCATATATTTT
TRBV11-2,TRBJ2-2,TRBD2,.,CASSLLAGDTGELFF,TGTGCCAGCAGCTTACTAGCGGGAGACACCGGGGAGCTGTTTTTT
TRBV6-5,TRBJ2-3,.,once,CASSYPTDTQYF,TGTGCCAGCAGTTACCCAACAGATACGCAGTATTTT
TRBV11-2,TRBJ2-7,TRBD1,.,CASSLAGQGRSEQYF,TGTGCCAGCAGCTTAGCGGGACAGGGGAGGAGCGAGCAGTACTTC
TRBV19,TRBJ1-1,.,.,CASSIQGTEAFF,TGTGCCAGTAGTATTCAGGGCACTGAAGCTTTCTTT
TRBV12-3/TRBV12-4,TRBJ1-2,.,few,CASSLSKQGGYTF,TGTGCCAGCAGTTTAAGCAAACAGGGTGGCTACACCTTC
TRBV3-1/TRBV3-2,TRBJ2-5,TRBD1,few,CASSQRGQGEETQYF,TGTGCCAGCAGCCAAAGGGGACAGGGTGAAGAGACCCAGTACTTC
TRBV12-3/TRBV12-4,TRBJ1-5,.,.,CASSVGGQPQHF,TGTGCCAGCAGTGTGGGAGGGCAGCCCCAGCATTTT
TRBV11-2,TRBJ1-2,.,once,CASSLGAVGYTF,TGTGCCAGCAGCTTAGGGGCAGTTGGCTACACCTTC